The rows below give T cell receptor beta chains drawn from one sample of a study of OX40 agonist ivuxolimab in advanced cancers. The method was immunoSEQ multiplex PCR; TCRdb's version includes in-frame clones alone and lacks a portion of them. The sample shows over 60,000 clones, 75% to 90% of them seen only once. The sample here was CD4+ or CD8+ T cells sorted from blood, taken in a trial of the OX40 agonist ivuxolimab. The receptors here all came from an adult with an advanced solid tumor such as melanoma, head and neck, liver or kidney cancer. Each CDR3 is given with its conserved first and last residue. D genes are given only for firm matches. The listing skips clone size in some rows; elsewhere it reads once, few, many or a size class.

clone_size d_call j_call v_call cdr3_nt cdr3_aa
- TRBD2 TRBJ2-7 TRBV6-5 TGTGCCAGCACCCGGGGGGGGGACTACGAGCAGTACTTC CASTRGGDYEQYF
- TRBD2 TRBJ2-5 TRBV25-1 TGTGCCAGCAGTGATAGCGGGAGGTATGAGACCCAGTACTTC CASSDSGRYETQYF
- - TRBJ2-7 TRBV5-1 TGCGCCAGCTCGGCAGGGGTTGCCTACGAGCAGTACTTC CASSAGVAYEQYF
- TRBD2 TRBJ2-2 TRBV7-6 TGTGCCAGCAGCGCCCGGCTAGCGGGGTGGACCGGGGAGCTGTTTTTT CASSARLAGWTGELFF
once TRBD2 TRBJ2-1 TRBV7-9 TGTGCCAGCAGCTTAGCGCCCTCGGGGCGGGGGAGCTCCTACAATGAGCAGTTCTTC CASSLAPSGRGSSYNEQFF
- - TRBJ2-3 TRBV7-5 TGTGTCAGAAGCCCCACTAGCGGGAGGGCAGATACGCAGTATTTT CVRSPTSGRADTQYF
- - TRBJ2-5 TRBV14 TGTGCCAGCAGCCCATTGACAGGAGAAGAGACCCAGTACTTC CASSPLTGEETQYF
- - TRBJ1-1 TRBV18 TGTGCCAGCTCACCTTTTCCGGCAGGGGTCAACACTGAAGCTTTCTTT CASSPFPAGVNTEAFF
once TRBD2 TRBJ2-1 TRBV27 TGTGCCAGCTGGTCGGGACTAACGTACAATGAGCAGTTCTTC CASWSGLTYNEQFF
- TRBD1 TRBJ2-1 TRBV19 TGTGCCAGTAGTTGGACAGGGACTTCCTACAATGAGCAGTTCTTC CASSWTGTSYNEQFF
once TRBD2 TRBJ2-1 TRBV6-5 TGTGCCAAGCGGGAGGTGTATGAGGAGCAGTTCTTC CAKREVYEEQFF
- TRBD2 TRBJ2-7 TRBV7-2 TGTGCCAGCAGCTTATGGGCGGGAGGTTCCTACGAGCAGTACTTC CASSLWAGGSYEQYF
- TRBD1 TRBJ2-7 TRBV5-4 TGTGCCAGCAGCGGGACAGGTTCACTAAGCTCCTACGAGCAGTACTTC CASSGTGSLSSYEQYF
- TRBD2 TRBJ2-3 TRBV4-3 TGCGCCAGCAGCAGGACTAGCGGGAGTTCGGATACGCAGTATTTT CASSRTSGSSDTQYF
- TRBD1 TRBJ1-2 TRBV7-2 TGTGCCAGCGGAGGACAGGGAAACTATGGCTACACCTTC CASGGQGNYGYTF
- - TRBJ2-7 TRBV11-3 TGTGCCAGCACGGAGACAGACTACGAGCAGTACTTC CASTETDYEQYF
- TRBD2 TRBJ2-7 TRBV6-1 TGTGCCAGCAGGGAGCAAGCGGGAGCGTCCTACGAGCAGTACTTC CASREQAGASYEQYF
few - TRBJ2-1 TRBV5-1 TGCGCCAGCAGCTTACAGGGAGAGCAGTTCTTC CASSLQGEQFF
- - TRBJ2-7 TRBV2 TGTGCCAGCAGTGAACAGCCGGGGGCGATGTACGAGCAGTACTTC CASSEQPGAMYEQYF
- - TRBJ2-2 TRBV21-1 TGTGCCAGCAGCAAAAACCGCTTGAGGCGGGAGGAGGGCACCGGGGAGCTGTTTTTT CASSKNRLRREEGTGELFF
- - TRBJ2-5 TRBV19 TGTGCCAGTCGTATCCAGGCCAGCTCGGGGGCCCAGTACTTC CASRIQASSGAQYF
- - TRBJ2-2 TRBV6-5 TGTGCCAGCAGTCCGGGACGGAACACCGGGGAGCTGTTTTTT CASSPGRNTGELFF
- TRBD2 TRBJ2-2 TRBV10-1 TGCGCCAGCAGTGAGACTAGCGGCAACACCGGGGAGCTGTTTTTT CASSETSGNTGELFF
- TRBD2 TRBJ2-7 TRBV19 TGTGCCAGTAGTTTGGTTAGCGGGAGGGGCCACGAGCAGTACTTC CASSLVSGRGHEQYF
once - TRBJ2-5 TRBV7-9 TGTGCCAGCAGCTCTCCGGGCGGGACGCAAGAGACCCAGTACTTC CASSSPGGTQETQYF
- - TRBJ2-3 TRBV19 TGTGCCAGTAGTCCCCGGACTAGCACAGATACGCAGTATTTT CASSPRTSTDTQYF
- - TRBJ2-2 TRBV5-4 TGTGCCAGCAGCTTGTTTCAGGCTAGGTCCGGGGAGCTGTTTTTT CASSLFQARSGELFF
- TRBD1 TRBJ2-7 TRBV10-1 TGCGCCAGCAGTCCGGGACAGGGGTCCCTCTCCTACGAGCAGTACTTC CASSPGQGSLSYEQYF
- - TRBJ2-7 TRBV6-5 TGTGCCAGCAGTTACTCCGACAGTCTCAGCCCCTACGAGCAGTACTTC CASSYSDSLSPYEQYF
- - TRBJ2-5 TRBV19 TGTGCCAGTAGTAGGAGGAGGGAGGCCCAGTACTTC CASSRRREAQYF
- TRBD2 TRBJ2-7 TRBV6-6 TGTGCCAGCAGTTACTCGAGCGGGGGCGGTTACGAGCAGTACTTC CASSYSSGGGYEQYF
- TRBD1 TRBJ1-5 TRBV27 TGTGCCAGCAGTTGGACAGGGAATAGCAATCAGCCCCAGCATTTT CASSWTGNSNQPQHF
- TRBD2 TRBJ2-5 TRBV5-6 TGTGCCAGCAGCCCTGGACTAGCAGGACAAGAGACCCAGTACTTC CASSPGLAGQETQYF
- - TRBJ2-3 TRBV19 TGTGCCAGTAGTATCTTTGAGACAGATACGCAGTATTTT CASSIFETDTQYF
once - TRBJ2-2 TRBV9 TGTGCCAGCAGTTCAGATGGTAGGGCCAAATACGCGAACACCGGGGAGCTGTTTTTT CASSSDGRAKYANTGELFF